The sequence of this TCR beta chain was determined in a study of OX40 agonist ivuxolimab in advanced cancers. With regard to the full study: Ivuxolimab was a fully human IgG2 agonistic monoclonal antibody targeting the costimulatory receptor OX40 (CD134). Intravenous ivuxolimab was administered to patients every 2 weeks at six dose levels: 0.01, 0.1, 0.3, 1.5, 3 and 10 mg/kg. Among the roughly 52 dose-escalation patients, about 19 had hepatocellular carcinoma, around 15 melanoma, 9 renal cell carcinoma and 9 head and neck cancer. The dose-escalation cohort was over 70% male with a mean age of about 54 years, ranging from roughly 23 to 79. Patients were allowed to have had prior anti-PD-1, anti-PD-L1 or anti-CTLA-4 therapy, and 40% of the dose-escalation patients had been treated with checkpoint inhibitors. Partial responses were achieved by three dose-escalation patients, of whom one had hepatocellular carcinoma and two had cutaneous melanoma. Peripheral TCRbeta sequencing aimed to test whether ivuxolimab altered TCR sequence diversity and caused clonal T-cell expansion. The paper reports the monotherapy dose-escalation portion (N = 52 patients) of the phase I ivuxolimab trial. Study-wide conclusions, independent of this receptor: Low levels of normalized T-cell clonal expansion were also seen in some patients who did not respond. At doses of 0.1 to 3.0 mg/kg, clonal expansion of both CD4+ and CD8+ T cells in blood was seen between baseline and week 6. In partial responders in the 0.1-3.0 mg/kg groups, normalized peripheral clonal expansion was found to be among the lowest, especially among CD8+ T cells. Antigen specificity was not determined for the clonally expanded peripheral T cells. After ivuxolimab, more expanded clones were found on average in CD8+ T cells than in CD4+ T cells.

About this clone itself: It has no known antigen specificity. Per-nucleotide qualities are absent, and no much larger clonotype sits a single base away.

Deletion took 3 bases off V and 6 bases off J, with a span of 12 bases between the germline ends. Its CDR3 holds 13 amino acids, cysteine through phenylalanine. Only CDR3 DNA is held: 39 bases, read in frame from base 1. Via the germline V gene, CDR1 is LGHNA and CDR2 YNFKEQ. Genomic DNA was isolated from the sorted cells so that the TCRbeta CDR3 region could be sequenced. The immunoSEQ Assay was used for sequencing of TCRbeta CDR3 regions. TCRdb retrieved this table from immuneACCESS and kept in-frame rearrangements only. Not all clones are present; in checked studies, unresolved V genes account for under half, and no reason is known for the remainder. Across this sample there are over 35,000 clones, with roughly 89% seen only once. Clones ranked in the top ten supply around 33% of the sample. The trial excluded patients who had a history of autoimmune disease or who were on systemic immunosuppression. Peripheral blood for TCR sequencing was collected from all dose cohorts at baseline, on cycle 4 day 1, and on cycle 7 day 1. The samples were drawn from a first-in-human, open-label, multicenter phase I dose-escalation trial of ivuxolimab. Adults with locally advanced or metastatic head and neck squamous cell, hepatocellular, melanoma or renal cell carcinoma were enrolled in the trial. Before TCR sequencing, CD4+ T cells and CD8+ T cells were sorted from peripheral blood as separate populations.

Recombination connected TRBV4-2 to TRBJ2-7, with the D gene not confidently named. The sequence was collected from an adult with an advanced solid tumor such as melanoma, head and neck, liver or kidney cancer. The sample in question was CD4+ or CD8+ T cells sorted from blood, obtained in a trial of the OX40 agonist ivuxolimab. CDR3 reads: CASSQLLGFEQYF. The DNA is TGTGCCAGCAGCCAGCTCCTAGGGTTCGAGCAGTACTTC.